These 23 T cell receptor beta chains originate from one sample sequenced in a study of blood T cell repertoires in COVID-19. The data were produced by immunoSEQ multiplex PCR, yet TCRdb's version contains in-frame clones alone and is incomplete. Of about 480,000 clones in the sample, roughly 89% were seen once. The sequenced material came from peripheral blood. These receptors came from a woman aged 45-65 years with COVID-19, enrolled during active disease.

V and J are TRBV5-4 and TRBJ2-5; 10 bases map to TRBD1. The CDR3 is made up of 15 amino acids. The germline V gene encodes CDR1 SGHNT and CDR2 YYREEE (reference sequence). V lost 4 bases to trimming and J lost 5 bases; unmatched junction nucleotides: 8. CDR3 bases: TGTGCCAGCAGCCGGCCGGGACAGGGGACCGAGACCCAGTACTTC. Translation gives CASSRPGQGTETQYF.

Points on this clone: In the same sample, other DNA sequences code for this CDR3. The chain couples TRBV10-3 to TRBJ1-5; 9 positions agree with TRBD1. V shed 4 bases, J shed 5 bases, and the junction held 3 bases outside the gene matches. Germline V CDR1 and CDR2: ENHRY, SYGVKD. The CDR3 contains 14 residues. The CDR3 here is CAISGGDRDQPQHF. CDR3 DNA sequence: TGTGCCATCAGTGGGGGGGACAGGGATCAGCCCCAGCATTTT.

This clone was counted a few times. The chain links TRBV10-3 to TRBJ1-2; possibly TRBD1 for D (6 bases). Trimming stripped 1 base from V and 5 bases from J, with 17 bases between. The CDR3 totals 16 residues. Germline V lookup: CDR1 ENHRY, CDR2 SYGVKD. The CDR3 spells CAISELRLGQGYGYTF. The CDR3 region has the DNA TGTGCCATCAGTGAGTTGAGGCTGGGACAAGGGTATGGCTACACCTTC.

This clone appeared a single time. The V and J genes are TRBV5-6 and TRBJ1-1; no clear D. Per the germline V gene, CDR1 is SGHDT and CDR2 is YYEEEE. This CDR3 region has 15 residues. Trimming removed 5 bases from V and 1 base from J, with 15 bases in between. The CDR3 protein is CASRMQAPGNTEAFF. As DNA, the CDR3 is TGTGCCAGCAGGATGCAGGCTCCCGGGAACACTGAAGCTTTCTTT. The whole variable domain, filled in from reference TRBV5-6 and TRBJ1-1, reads DAGVTQSPTHLIKTRGQQVTLRCSPKSGHDTVSWYQQALGQGPQFIFQYYEEEERQRGNFPDRFSGHQFPNYSSELNVNALLLGDSALYLCASRMQAPGNTEAFFGQGTRLTVV.

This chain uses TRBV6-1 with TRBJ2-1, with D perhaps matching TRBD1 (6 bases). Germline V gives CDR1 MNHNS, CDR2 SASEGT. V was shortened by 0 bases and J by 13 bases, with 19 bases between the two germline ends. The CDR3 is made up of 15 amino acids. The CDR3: CASSEAWGTTGTQFF. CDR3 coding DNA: TGTGCCAGCAGTGAAGCTTGGGGGACGACAGGCACCCAGTTCTTC.

The CDR3 sequence is CASSQVFGGGSDTQYF. Written as DNA, the CDR3 is TGCGCCAGCAGCCAAGTCTTCGGGGGAGGGTCAGATACGCAGTATTTT. The chain couples TRBV4-1 to TRBJ2-3, with 7 bases matching TRBD2. V was pared by 1 base and J by 4 bases, with 8 bases of the junction left unmatched. Germline V gives CDR1 MGHRA, CDR2 YSYEKL. The CDR3 spans 16 residues.

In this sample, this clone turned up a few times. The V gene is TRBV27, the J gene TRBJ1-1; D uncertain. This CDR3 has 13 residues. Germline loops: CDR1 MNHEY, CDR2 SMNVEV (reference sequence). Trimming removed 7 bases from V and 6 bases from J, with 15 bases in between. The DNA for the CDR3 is TGTGCCAGCAAATTTCCGGGGTCAGCTGAAGCTTTCTTT. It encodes CASKFPGSAEAFF.

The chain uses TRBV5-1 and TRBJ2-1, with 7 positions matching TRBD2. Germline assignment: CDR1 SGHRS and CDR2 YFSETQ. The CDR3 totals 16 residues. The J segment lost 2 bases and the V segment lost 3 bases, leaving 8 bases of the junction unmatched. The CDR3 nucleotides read TGCGCCAGCAGCTCTAGGACTAGAACACCCTACAATGAGCAGTTCTTC. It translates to CASSSRTRTPYNEQFF.

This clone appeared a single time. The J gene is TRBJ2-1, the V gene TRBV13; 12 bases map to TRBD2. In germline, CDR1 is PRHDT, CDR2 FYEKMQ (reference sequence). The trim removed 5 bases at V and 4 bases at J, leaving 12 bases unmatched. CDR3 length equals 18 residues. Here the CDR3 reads CASSPESITSGGYNEQFF. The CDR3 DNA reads TGTGCCAGCAGCCCCGAGTCCATAACTAGCGGGGGGTACAATGAGCAGTTCTTC.

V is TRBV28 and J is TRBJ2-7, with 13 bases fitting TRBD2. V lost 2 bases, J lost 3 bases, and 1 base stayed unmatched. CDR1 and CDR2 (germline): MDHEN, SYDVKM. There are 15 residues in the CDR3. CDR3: CASSLRTSGGYEQYF. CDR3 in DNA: TGTGCCAGCAGTTTAAGGACTAGCGGGGGCTACGAGCAGTACTTC.

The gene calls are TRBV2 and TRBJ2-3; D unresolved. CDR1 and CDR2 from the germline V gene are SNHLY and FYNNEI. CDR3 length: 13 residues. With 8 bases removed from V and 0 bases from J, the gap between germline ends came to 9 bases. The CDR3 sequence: CASEFTSTDTQYF. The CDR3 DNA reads TGTGCCAGCGAATTTACTAGCACAGATACGCAGTATTTT.

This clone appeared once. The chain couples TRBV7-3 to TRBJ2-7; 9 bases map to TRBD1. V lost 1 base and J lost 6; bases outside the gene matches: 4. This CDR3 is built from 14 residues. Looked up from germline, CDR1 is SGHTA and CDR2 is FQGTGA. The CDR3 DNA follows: TGTGCCAGCAGCTTAAAAGGGACAGGGACCGAGCAGTACTTC. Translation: CASSLKGTGTEQYF.

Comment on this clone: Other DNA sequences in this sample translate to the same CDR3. CDR3 loop: CASSLGGGTDTQYF. The CDR3 nucleotides read TGTGCCAGCAGCTTAGGGGGGGGCACAGATACGCAGTATTTT. The J gene is TRBJ2-3, the V gene TRBV11-2, with TRBD2 as a possible D gene (6 bases). CDR1 SGHAT and CDR2 FQNNGV come from the germline V gene. This CDR3 has 14 amino acids. V dropped 1 base and J dropped 1 base, with 6 bases sitting between them.

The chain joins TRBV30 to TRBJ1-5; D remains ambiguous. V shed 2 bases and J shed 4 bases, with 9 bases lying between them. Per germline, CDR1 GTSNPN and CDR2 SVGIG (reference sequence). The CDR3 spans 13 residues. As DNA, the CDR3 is TGTGCCTGGAGTCGGGCGGGGAATCAGCCCCAGCATTTT. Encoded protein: CAWSRAGNQPQHF.

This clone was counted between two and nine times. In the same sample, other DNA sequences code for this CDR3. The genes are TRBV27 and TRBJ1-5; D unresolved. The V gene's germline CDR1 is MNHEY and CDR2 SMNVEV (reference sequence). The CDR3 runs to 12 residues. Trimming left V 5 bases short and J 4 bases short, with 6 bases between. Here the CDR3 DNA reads TGTGCCAGCAGTACGGGGAATCAGCCCCAGCATTTT. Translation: CASSTGNQPQHF.

CDR3 coding DNA: TGTGCCACCAGTGATCACGATTCTACCTACGAGCAGTACTTC. Amino acid sequence: CATSDHDSTYEQYF. The genes are TRBV24-1 and TRBJ2-7; D gene uncertain. The ends were cut back, 3 bases at V and 2 bases at J, with 10 bases in the middle. The germline gives CDR1 KGHDR, CDR2 SFDVKD. The CDR3 runs to 14 residues.

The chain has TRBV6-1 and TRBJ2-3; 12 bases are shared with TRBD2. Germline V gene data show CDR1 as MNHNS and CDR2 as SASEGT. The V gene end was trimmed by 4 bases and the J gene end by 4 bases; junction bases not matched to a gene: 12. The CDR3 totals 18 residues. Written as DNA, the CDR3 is TGTGCCAGCAGTGTATCGCCTAGCGGGGGGGAATTGGCAGATACGCAGTATTTT. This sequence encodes CASSVSPSGGELADTQYF.

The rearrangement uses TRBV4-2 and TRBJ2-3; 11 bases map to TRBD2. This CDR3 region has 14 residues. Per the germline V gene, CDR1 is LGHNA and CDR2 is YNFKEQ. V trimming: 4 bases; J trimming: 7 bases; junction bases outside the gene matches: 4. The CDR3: CASSLAGGRNTQYF. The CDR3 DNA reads TGTGCCAGCAGCCTAGCGGGGGGGCGAAATACGCAGTATTTT.

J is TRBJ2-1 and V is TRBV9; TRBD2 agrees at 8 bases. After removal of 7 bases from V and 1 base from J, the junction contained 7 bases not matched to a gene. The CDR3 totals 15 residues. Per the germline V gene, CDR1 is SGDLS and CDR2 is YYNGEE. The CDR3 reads CASSSGGGSYNEQFF. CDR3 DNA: TGTGCCAGCTCATCCGGCGGGGGGTCCTACAATGAGCAGTTCTTC.

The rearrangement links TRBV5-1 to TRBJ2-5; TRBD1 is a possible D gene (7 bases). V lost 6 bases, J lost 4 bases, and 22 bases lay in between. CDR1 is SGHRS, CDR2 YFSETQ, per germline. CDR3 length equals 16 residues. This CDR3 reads CASTGGGTDLRETQYF. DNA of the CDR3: TGCGCCAGCACCGGGGGCGGGACAGACCTACGAGAGACCCAGTACTTC.

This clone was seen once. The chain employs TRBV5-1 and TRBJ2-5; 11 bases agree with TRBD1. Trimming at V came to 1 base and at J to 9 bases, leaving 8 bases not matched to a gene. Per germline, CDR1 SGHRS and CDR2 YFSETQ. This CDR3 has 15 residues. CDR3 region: CASSLTRGQGEAQYF. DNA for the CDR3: TGCGCCAGCAGCTTGACCAGGGGACAGGGGGAGGCCCAGTACTTC. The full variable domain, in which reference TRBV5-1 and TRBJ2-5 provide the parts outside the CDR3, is KAGVTQTPRYLIKTRGQQVTLSCSPISGHRSVSWYQQTPGQGLQFLFEYFSETQRNKGNFPGRFSGRQFSNSRSEMNVSTLELGDSALYLCASSLTRGQGEAQYFGPGTRLLVL.

CDR3 bases: TGTGCCAGTAGTACGACCTCAGGGGTGGCGTCTGGAAACACCATATATTTT. Translation: CASSTTSGVASGNTIYF. This chain links TRBV19 with TRBJ1-3; D is possibly TRBD1 (6 bases). The V gene's germline CDR1 is LNHDA and CDR2 SQIVND (reference sequence). The CDR3 covers 17 residues. The V and J ends lost 4 bases and 1 base respectively, with 17 bases between them.

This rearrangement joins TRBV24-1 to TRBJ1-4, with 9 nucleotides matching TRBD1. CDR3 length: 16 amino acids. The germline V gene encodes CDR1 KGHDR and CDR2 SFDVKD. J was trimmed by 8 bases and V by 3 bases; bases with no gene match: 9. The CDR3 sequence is CATSDPGTGRPEKLFF. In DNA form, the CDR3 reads TGTGCCACCAGTGATCCGGGGACAGGGAGGCCGGAAAAACTGTTTTTT.